This T cell receptor beta chain emerged from a study of control samples from healthy donors and cancer patients. The germline CDR1 and CDR2 sequences are SNHLY and FYNNEI. Trimming at V came to 0 bases and at J to 8 bases, leaving 6 bases not matched to a gene. The CDR3 spans 14 residues. Clones were sequenced by immunoSEQ multiplex PCR, and TCRdb holds only the in-frame ones, with some missing. The repertoire has some 130,000 clones, 80% to 95% of them found once; the top ten carry around 2.3%. What was sequenced was blood. This sequence was found in a middle-aged man in good health. The gene calls are TRBV2 and TRBJ1-2; 7 bases match TRBD1. CDR3 bases: TGTGCCAGCAGTGAAGCGCGGGGACAGAGAGGCTACACCTTC. This codes for CASSEARGQRGYTF. The full variable domain, its missing parts supplied by reference TRBV2 and TRBJ1-2, is EPEVTQTPSHQVTQMGQEVILRCVPISNHLYFYWYRQILGQKVEFLVSFYNNEISEKSEIFDDQFSVERPDGSNFTLKIRSTKLEDSAMYFCASSEARGQRGYTFGSGTRLTVV.